The text below deals with one T cell receptor beta chain. Its antigen has not been determined. Base-call qualities are not available, and no considerably larger clone is one nucleotide away. The data are from a study of CD8 T cells in Susac syndrome (dated by TCRdb to the late 2010s). Broadly, across the study: Whether CD8+ T cell activation and differentiation in Susac syndrome was antigen driven was tested using repertoire sequencing.

According to the germline V gene (reference sequence), CDR1 reads DFQATT and CDR2 reads SNEGSKA. Trimming removed 6 bases from V and 4 bases from J; the gene matches leave 7 bases unexplained. The CDR3 covers 15 residues, taking in both the cysteine and the phenylalanine. Solely the CDR3 DNA is kept, with 45 bases framed from the first base. High-throughput TCR beta sequencing profiled peripheral blood CD8+ and CD4+ T cells from healthy donors, Susac syndrome patients and multiple sclerosis patients. Healthy donors were age- and sex-matched controls. CD8+ TEMRA cells were enriched by FACS, while bulk CD8+ and CD4+ T cells were purified by magnetic negative isolation. Blood was drawn into EDTA tubes, processed within 24 hours, and PBMCs were isolated by density gradient centrifugation. PBMCs intended for TCR sequencing were cryopreserved in liquid nitrogen and thawed later in a water bath at 37 degrees C. The sorted or isolated CD4+, CD8+ and CD8+ TEMRA cells had a purity of 90% or higher.

RNA was extracted using the RNeasy kit, and about 0.45 to 1 microgram was reverse transcribed with random hexamers. The immunoSEQ multiplex PCR assay, covering 54 Vbeta and 13 Jbeta segments, was used to amplify TCR beta CDR3 regions. To correct PCR amplification bias, a synthetic template baseline was used for both primer optimization and computational correction. Turning to the authors' computational methods: Reads were annotated to V, D and J genes per IMGT and analyzed with immunoSEQ Analyzer, keeping only productive sequences. To calculate clonality, Shannon entropy was normalized by log2 of the number of productive unique sequences and then subtracted from one. Public and private clones were assessed among the 100 most prevalent clones of each patient and control. A clone was defined as Susac-specific if it was absent from the healthy and MS cohorts, from some 980 published viral clones and from other ImmuneACCESS disease sequences. Starting from the raw public reads, TCRdb applied fastp trimming at Q25, assembled clones with MiXCR and retained in-frame beta chains. Under each unique CDR3 protein, matching rows form one entry showing the most common genes and DNA. For this entry, the V and J calls and clone size follow TCRdb and not the study's own pipeline. For this sample the table gives about 200,000 distinct CDR3 sequences, of which 85% to 95% were detected only once. The ten largest clones add up to approximately 0.1% of the sample.

Broader findings and caveats from the paper: The study acknowledged that relatively few individuals were included in the TCR sequencing and HLA analysis.

Material: CD4+ T cells from PBMCs. Here the chain combines TRBV20-1 and TRBJ2-1; 12 bases in the junction line up with TRBD2. The sequence was obtained from a human donor in good health. Here is the DNA: TGCAGTGCCCCACTAGCGGGGGGATCGTACAATGAGCAGTTCTTC. It encodes CSAPLAGGSYNEQFF.